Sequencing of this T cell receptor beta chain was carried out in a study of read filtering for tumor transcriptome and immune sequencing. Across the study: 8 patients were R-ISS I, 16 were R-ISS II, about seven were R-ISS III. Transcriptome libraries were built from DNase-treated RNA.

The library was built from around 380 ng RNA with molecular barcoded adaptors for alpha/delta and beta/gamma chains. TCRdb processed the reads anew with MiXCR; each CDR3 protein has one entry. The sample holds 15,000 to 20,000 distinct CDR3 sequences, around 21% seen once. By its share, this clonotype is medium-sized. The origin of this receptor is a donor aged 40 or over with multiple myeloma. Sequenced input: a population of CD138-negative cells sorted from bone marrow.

CDR3 DNA: TGTGCCAGCATCCCATGGCTTGGCACAGATACGCAGTATTTT. Translating it yields CASIPWLGTDTQYF. The chain combines TRBV5-8 with TRBJ2-3; D call uncertain. The CDR3 consists of 14 residues. V was trimmed by 6 bases and J by 1 base, leaving 12 bases between them. Germline lookup yields CDR1 SGHTS and CDR2 YDEGEE.